A single sample is the source of the 24 T cell receptor beta chains below, sequenced in a study of Tregs in tolerant kidney transplant recipients. This table comes from immunoSEQ multiplex PCR, and its TCRdb copy is limited to in-frame clones, with some not included. The repertoire holds 75,000 to 100,000 clones, with approximately 92% as singletons. Sequenced sample: CD8+ T cells from blood. These receptors all stem from a human donor in good health.

This chain joins TRBV27 and TRBJ2-7; D is possibly TRBD1 or TRBD2 (5 bases each). The CDR3 runs 15 residues. Germline V gene data show CDR1 as MNHEY and CDR2 as SMNVEV (reference sequence). Trimming took off 5 bases at V and 4 bases at J, with 18 bases between the two ends. The CDR3 loop is CASSPTEGRRYEQYF. The CDR3, as DNA: TGTGCCAGCAGTCCAACCGAGGGACGGAGATACGAGCAGTACTTC.

In this sample, this clone turned up a few times. This sequence joins TRBV5-1 and TRBJ1-2; D is unresolved. With 4 bases removed from V and 3 bases from J, the gap between germline ends came to 13 bases. Per germline, CDR1 SGHRS and CDR2 YFSETQ. The CDR3 runs to 14 residues. The CDR3 coding sequence is TGCGCCAGCAGCCCGCAGGATTCCTACTATGGCTACACCTTC. Encoded protein: CASSPQDSYYGYTF.

The rearrangement uses TRBV11-2 and TRBJ1-2, with unresolved D. Germline V CDR1 and CDR2: SGHAT, FQNNGV. The ends were cut back, 0 bases at V and 0 bases at J, with 11 bases in the middle. This CDR3 contains 16 residues. CDR3 residues: CASSLDQQTSNYGYTF. CDR3 sequence (DNA): TGTGCCAGCAGCTTAGATCAGCAGACCTCTAACTATGGCTACACCTTC.

This clone was counted once. V and J are TRBV13 and TRBJ1-2; no reliable D call. V lost 5 bases and J 5 bases, leaving 9 bases between the germline ends. CDR3 size: 12 residues. From germline, CDR1 is PRHDT and CDR2 FYEKMQ (reference sequence). CDR3 residues: CASSQSRYGYTF. Here the CDR3 DNA reads TGTGCCAGCAGCCAAAGTAGGTATGGCTACACCTTC.

The CDR3 nucleotides read TGCAGCGTTGAAGTTGATGAGCAGTTCTTC. This sequence encodes CSVEVDEQFF. The J gene is TRBJ2-1, the V gene TRBV29-1, with D hard to call. CDR3 length: 10 amino acids. CDR1 and CDR2 from the germline V gene are SQVTM and ANQGSEA. V lost 1 base to trimming and J lost 8 bases, with 3 bases between them.

This clone has just a few counts. V usage is TRBV7-6 and J usage is TRBJ1-1; D is unclear. Trimming took off 0 bases at V and 0 bases at J, with 14 bases between the two ends. Germline CDR1 SGHVS, CDR2 FNYEAQ. CDR3 length equals 17 residues. The CDR3 sequence: CASSLAVGADMNTEAFF. CDR3 sequence (DNA): TGTGCCAGCAGCTTAGCGGTAGGCGCAGACATGAACACTGAAGCTTTCTTT.

The chain employs TRBV2 and TRBJ1-5; 9 bases match TRBD1. The CDR3 covers 15 residues. The germline gives CDR1 SNHLY, CDR2 FYNNEI. V lost 8 bases to trimming and J lost 4 bases; unmatched junction nucleotides: 9. The CDR3 sequence is CASDQSTGGNQPQHF. CDR3 nucleotides: TGTGCCAGCGATCAGTCGACAGGGGGAAATCAGCCCCAGCATTTT.

V and J are TRBV13 and TRBJ2-7; 8 bases match TRBD1. The germline CDR1 and CDR2 sequences are PRHDT and FYEKMQ (reference sequence). V dropped 1 base and J dropped 1; count of bases not matched to a gene: 6. The CDR3 has 16 amino acids. The CDR3: CASSLETDRASYEQYF. The CDR3 nucleotides read TGTGCCAGCAGCTTAGAAACGGACAGGGCATCCTACGAGCAGTACTTC. The full variable domain, rest sourced from reference TRBV13 and TRBJ2-7, is AAGVIQSPRHLIKEKRETATLKCYPIPRHDTVYWYQQGPGQDPQFLISFYEKMQSDKGSIPDRFSAQQFSDYHSELNMSSLELGDSALYFCASSLETDRASYEQYFGPGTRLTVT.

DNA for the CDR3: TGTGCCAGCGCCCCCGGGACTAGCGGATACGAGCAGTACTTC. Translated: CASAPGTSGYEQYF. The chain combines TRBV7-9 with TRBJ2-7, with 11 bases fitting TRBD2. Germline V gives CDR1 SEHNR, CDR2 FQNEAQ (reference sequence). With V trimmed by 8 bases and J by 4 bases, 7 bases remained unmatched. The CDR3 is 14 residues long.

This sequence joins TRBV4-1 and TRBJ1-2; D may be TRBD1 (5 bases). The germline V gene has CDR1 MGHRA and CDR2 YSYEKL. V was clipped by 1 base and J by 4 bases, with 13 bases between them. This CDR3 contains 15 residues. For the CDR3, the DNA is TGCGCCAGCAGCCAAGCGGGGGACCCTCGCTATGGCTACACCTTC. Translation gives CASSQAGDPRYGYTF.

The gene calls are TRBV7-9 and TRBJ2-1, with D unclear. V was clipped by 1 base and J by 4 bases, with 11 bases between them. Germline values: CDR1 SEHNR, CDR2 FQNEAQ (reference sequence). There are 15 residues in the CDR3. The CDR3 DNA follows: TGTGCCAGCAGCTTAGGTCTGGTCCCTTACAATGAGCAGTTCTTC. Translation gives CASSLGLVPYNEQFF.

J is TRBJ1-1 and V is TRBV19; D gene ambiguous. The CDR3 loop spans 15 amino acids. Germline V gene data show CDR1 as LNHDA and CDR2 as SQIVND (reference sequence). Trimming removed 3 bases from V and 5 bases from J, with 16 bases in between. CDR3 DNA sequence: TGTGCCAGTAGTATTATGGCAGGAGTAGGAACTGAAGCTTTCTTT. This gives the protein CASSIMAGVGTEAFF. Drawing the rest from reference TRBV19 and TRBJ1-1, the complete variable domain is DGGITQSPKYLFRKEGQNVTLSCEQNLNHDAMYWYRQDPGQGLRLIYYSQIVNDFQKGDIAEGYSVSREKKESFPLTVTSAQKNPTAFYLCASSIMAGVGTEAFFGQGTRLTVV.

The V call is TRBV7-9, the J call TRBJ2-3; 13 bases map to TRBD2. Germline assignment: CDR1 SEHNR and CDR2 FQNEAQ (reference sequence). With V trimmed by 5 bases and J by 5 bases, 7 bases remained unmatched. The CDR3 has 16 residues. CDR3 nucleotide sequence: TGTGCCAGCAGCGTGACTAGCGGGGGGCCGGGAGATACGCAGTATTTT. It yields the protein CASSVTSGGPGDTQYF.

The rearrangement links TRBV4-2 to TRBJ2-7, with D hard to call. The CDR3 has 15 residues. Trimming cost V 1 base and J 1 base, with 11 bases left between them. Germline loops: CDR1 LGHNA, CDR2 YNFKEQ. The CDR3 nucleotides are TGTGCCAGCAGCCAAGGAATGGGCGGATCCTACGAGCAGTACTTC. Encoded protein: CASSQGMGGSYEQYF.

The chain recombines TRBV30 with TRBJ1-4; TRBD1 might be the D (5 bases). V lost 0 bases, J lost 5 bases, and 7 bases lay in between. This CDR3 has 13 amino acids. Germline values: CDR1 GTSNPN, CDR2 SVGIG (reference sequence). CDR3 DNA: TGTGCCTGGAGTGTGGACACGAATGAAAAACTGTTTTTT. Its translation: CAWSVDTNEKLFF. Full variable domain (rest looked up from reference TRBV30 and TRBJ1-4): SQTIHQWPATLVQPVGSPLSLECTVEGTSNPNLYWYRQAAGRGLQLLFYSVGIGQISSEVPQNLSASRPQDRQFILSSKKLLLSDSGFYLCAWSVDTNEKLFFGSGTQLSVL.

J is TRBJ1-5 and V is TRBV6-6; D remains ambiguous. The CDR3 is 13 amino acids. Germline CDR1 is MNHNY and CDR2 is SVGAGI (reference sequence). The V end was cut by 5 bases, the J end by 4 bases, with 9 bases between. CDR3 nucleotide sequence: TGTGCCAGCAGTACCCCCGGGAATCAGCCCCAGCATTTT. Protein sequence: CASSTPGNQPQHF.

The chain carries TRBV4-1 and TRBJ2-2; TRBD2 aligns across 11 bases. The trim removed 8 bases at V and 2 bases at J, leaving 10 bases unmatched. The CDR3 contains 17 residues. CDR1 and CDR2 from the germline V gene are MGHRA and YSYEKL. The CDR3 sequence: CASRPLLAGGNTGELFF. The CDR3 DNA is TGCGCCAGCCGCCCACTTCTAGCGGGGGGCAACACCGGGGAGCTGTTTTTT.

The chain couples TRBV27 to TRBJ2-7, with 7 nucleotides matching TRBD1. The CDR3 extends over 15 amino acids. Unmatched junction bases numbered 12, after V lost 5 bases and J lost 5 bases. Germline assignment: CDR1 MNHEY and CDR2 SMNVEV (reference sequence). This CDR3 is CASSVGTAPVHEQYF. CDR3 bases: TGTGCCAGCAGTGTCGGGACAGCCCCGGTCCACGAGCAGTACTTC.

This clone was recorded only once. The rearrangement joins TRBV27 to TRBJ1-4; 10 nucleotides align to TRBD1. Germline-derived CDR1 and CDR2 are MNHEY and SMNVEV (reference sequence). Germline trimming cut 8 bases from V and 8 bases from J; bases unmatched to any gene: 8. This CDR3 is 14 amino acids long. The CDR3 sequence is CASGRQGAREKLFF. CDR3 DNA sequence: TGTGCCAGCGGTAGACAGGGGGCGCGAGAAAAACTGTTTTTT.

The V and J genes are TRBV4-1 and TRBJ1-5, with D possibly being TRBD1 (5 bases). V shed 4 bases and J shed 2 bases, with 12 bases lying between them. CDR3 length: 15 amino acids. CDR1 is MGHRA and CDR2 is YSYEKL in the germline V gene. CDR3 in amino acids: CASSRRPGGNQPQHF. The CDR3, as DNA: TGCGCCAGCAGCCGACGACCGGGGGGCAATCAGCCCCAGCATTTT.

The chain has TRBV13 and TRBJ2-7, with TRBD2 matching over 7 bases. CDR1 is PRHDT and CDR2 is FYEKMQ in the germline V gene (reference sequence). This CDR3 spans 13 amino acids. Unmatched junction bases numbered 5, after V lost 4 bases and J lost 5 bases. CDR3 sequence: CASSSQLAHEQYF. Written as DNA, the CDR3 is TGTGCCAGCAGCTCCCAACTAGCGCACGAGCAGTACTTC.

The chain uses TRBV6-6 and TRBJ2-1, with 11 bases identical to TRBD2. Trimming cost V 6 bases and J 4 bases; bases outside gene matches: 5. The CDR3 length is 15 residues. Germline CDR1 MNHNY, CDR2 SVGAGI (reference sequence). The CDR3 nucleotides are TGTGCCAGCAGCCTCACTAGCGGGGGATACAATGAGCAGTTCTTC. It yields the protein CASSLTSGGYNEQFF.

This clone has a single count. CDR3 coding DNA: TGTGCCAGCAGCTTGGTGGGGGCCCGGCACTACGAGCAGTACTTC. It specifies CASSLVGARHYEQYF. V usage is TRBV5-4 and J usage is TRBJ2-7; possible D gene TRBD1, 6 bases. Germline V gene data show CDR1 as SGHNT and CDR2 as YYREEE (reference sequence). The CDR3 contains 15 residues. Between the trimmed V and J ends, which lost 0 bases and 3 bases, there was a span of 13 bases.

The CDR3 coding sequence is TGCGCCAGCAGTGATGGGGATGAGCAGTTCTTC. Translated: CASSDGDEQFF. The chain is built from TRBV10-1 and TRBJ2-1; D is ambiguous. V dropped 3 bases and J dropped 8 bases, with 5 bases sitting between them. Germline lookup yields CDR1 WNHNN and CDR2 SYGVQD (reference sequence). The CDR3 totals 11 residues.